One T cell receptor (beta chain) is described in this entry. Its specificity is not known. There are 12 residues in the CDR3. The germline V gene has CDR1 ENHRY and CDR2 SYGVKD. Trimming stripped 5 bases from V and 6 bases from J, with 9 bases between. Donors were ostensibly healthy at sampling, although undocumented immune exposures were probable. The PCR employed 60 Vbeta primers together with 13 Jbeta primers. Profiled with immunoSEQ multiplex PCR; TCRdb holds only in-frame clones, not every one. The table has some 90,000 clones, 55% to 75% seen once; the top ten hold 2% to 2.5%. This sample is drawn from a study of cytomegalovirus exposure and HLA in healthy donors. Points from the study as a whole: Specificity of a few CMV-associated chains for CMV antigens was verified in vitro.

The sample comprised PBMCs. This clonotype originated in a man aged 45-65 years in good health and CMV-seronegative. The chain employs TRBV10-3 and TRBJ2-3; D might be TRBD2 (6 bases). The CDR3 spells CAISRLADTQYF. In nucleotides, the CDR3 is TGTGCCATCAGTCGTCTAGCGGATACGCAGTATTTT.